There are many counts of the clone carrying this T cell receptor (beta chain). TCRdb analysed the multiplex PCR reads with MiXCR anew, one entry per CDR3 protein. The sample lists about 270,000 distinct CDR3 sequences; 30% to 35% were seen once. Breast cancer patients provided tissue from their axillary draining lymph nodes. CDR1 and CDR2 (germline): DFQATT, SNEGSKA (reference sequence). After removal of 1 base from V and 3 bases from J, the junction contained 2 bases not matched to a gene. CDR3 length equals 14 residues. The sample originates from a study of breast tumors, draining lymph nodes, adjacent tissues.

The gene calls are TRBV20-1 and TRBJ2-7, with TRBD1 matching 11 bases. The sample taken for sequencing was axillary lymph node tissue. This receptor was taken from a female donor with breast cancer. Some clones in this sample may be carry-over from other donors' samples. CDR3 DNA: TGCAGTGCTAGAGCGGGACAGGGGGTCTACGAGCAGTACTTC. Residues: CSARAGQGVYEQYF.